What follows are 8 T cell receptor beta chains derived from one specimen sequenced in a study of metastatic and nonmetastatic thyroid tumors. Using MiXCR, TCRdb re-called clones from the PCR reads. The table shows more than 85,000 clones, with approximately 9% occurring only once. Every patient was untreated before thyroid surgery. Input material: blood. These TCRs come from a female donor with papillary thyroid cancer or a benign thyroid nodule (not recorded which). Some clones in this sample may be carry-over from other donors' samples.

In its sample, this clone was seen many times. J is TRBJ2-7 and V is TRBV19, with D hard to call. Germline V gives CDR1 LNHDA, CDR2 SQIVND (reference sequence). Trimming shortened V by 3 bases and J by 4 bases, and 10 bases separated the two germline ends. The CDR3 length is 13 residues. The CDR3 here is CASSIGRFYEQYF. CDR3 nucleotides: TGTGCCAGTAGTATCGGGCGGTTTTACGAGCAGTACTTC.

This clone turned up a few times. The chain joins TRBV5-1 to TRBJ1-1, with D possibly being TRBD1 (6 bases). CDR1 and CDR2 (germline): SGHRS, YFSETQ. This CDR3 region has 15 residues. Trimming left V 0 bases short and J 1 base short, with 10 bases between. The CDR3: CASSLEDSSNTEAFF. The CDR3 DNA reads TGCGCCAGCAGCTTGGAGGACAGCTCGAACACTGAAGCTTTCTTT.

This chain joins TRBV19 and TRBJ2-1; perhaps TRBD1 as D (6 bases). CDR3 length: 14 amino acids. Germline V CDR1 and CDR2: LNHDA, SQIVND (reference sequence). V was shortened by 9 bases and J by 3 bases, with 15 bases between the two germline ends. The CDR3 loop is CASLGDRIYNEQFF. In nucleotides, the CDR3 is TGTGCCAGCCTTGGAGACAGGATCTACAATGAGCAGTTCTTC.

This clone was recorded many times. The chain is built from TRBV9 and TRBJ1-2; 9 positions match TRBD1. Germline assignment: CDR1 SGDLS and CDR2 YYNGEE. The CDR3 length is 15 residues. The junction had 6 bases not matched to a gene; V was cut back by 2 bases and J by 4 bases. CDR3 sequence reads: CASSVLGQGPYGYTF. CDR3 DNA: TGTGCCAGCAGCGTTTTAGGACAGGGGCCCTATGGCTACACCTTC. Full variable domain (missing parts from reference TRBV9 and TRBJ1-2): DSGVTQTPKHLITATGQRVTLRCSPRSGDLSVYWYQQSLDQGLQFLIQYYNGEERAKGNILERFSAQQFPDLHSELNLSSLELGDSALYFCASSVLGQGPYGYTFGSGTRLTVV.

This clone has ten or more counts. J is TRBJ1-3 and V is TRBV7-2, with D hard to call. Germline CDR1 reads SGHTA; CDR2 reads FQGNSA. This CDR3 has 14 residues. Trimming pared 5 bases from V and 3 bases from J, leaving 11 bases between. CDR3 coding DNA: TGTGCCAGCAGCCTAGGTACCTATGGAAACACCATATATTTT. Translation gives CASSLGTYGNTIYF.

In its sample, this clone was seen many times. CDR3 in amino acids: CASIRVAGGLNEQFF. The CDR3, as DNA: TGCGCCAGCATCCGGGTTGCGGGGGGTCTCAATGAGCAGTTCTTC. The rearrangement links TRBV10-2 to TRBJ2-1; 8 bases are shared with TRBD2. The CDR3 sequence is 15 residues long. Germline CDR1 and CDR2: WSHSY and SAAADI. V gave up 7 bases and J gave up 6 bases; unmatched junction bases: 11.

This clone came up many times. The V and J genes are TRBV24-1 and TRBJ2-3, with 10 positions matching TRBD1. Germline V gene data show CDR1 as KGHDR and CDR2 as SFDVKD. CDR3 size: 14 residues. Trimming at V came to 9 bases and at J to 4 bases, leaving 6 bases not matched to a gene. In nucleotides, the CDR3 is TGTGCCACCTCCGGGACAGGGGTGTCAGATACGCAGTATTTT. It codes for CATSGTGVSDTQYF.

Concerning this clone itself: Its ends do not fully match the called genes, so a read error is possible. The sample holds other DNA sequences that translate to the same CDR3. The chain has TRBV28 and TRBJ2-1; TRBD2 is a possible D gene (6 bases). CDR3 length equals 12 residues. Germline CDR1 MDHEN, CDR2 SYDVKM. The CDR3 coding sequence is TGTGCCAGCAGTTCACCGGGGGATGAGCAGTTCTTT. It yields the protein CASSSPGDEQFF.